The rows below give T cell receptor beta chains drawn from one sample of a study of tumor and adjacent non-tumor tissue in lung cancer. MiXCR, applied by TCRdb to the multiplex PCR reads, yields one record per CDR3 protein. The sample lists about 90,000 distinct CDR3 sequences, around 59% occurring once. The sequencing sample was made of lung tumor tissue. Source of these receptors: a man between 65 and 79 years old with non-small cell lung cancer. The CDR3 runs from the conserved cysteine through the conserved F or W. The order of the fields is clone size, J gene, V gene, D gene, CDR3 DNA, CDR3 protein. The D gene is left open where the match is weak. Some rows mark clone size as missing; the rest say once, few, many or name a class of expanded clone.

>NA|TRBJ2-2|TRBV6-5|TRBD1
TGTGCTAGCAGTGGGCAGGGGGCCGCTGGGGAGCAGTTTTTT
CASSGQGAAGEQFF
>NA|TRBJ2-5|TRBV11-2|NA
TGTGCCAGCAGCCAACAGCGGAGAGTTCAAGAGACCCAATACTTC
CASSQQRRVQETQYF
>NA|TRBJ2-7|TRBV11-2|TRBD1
TGTGCCAGCAGCCGGACAGGGGGTTCTAAGGATGAGCAGTACTTC
CASSRTGGSKDEQYF
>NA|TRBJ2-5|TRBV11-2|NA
TGTGTCAGCAGCTTGAGCCGGGGGTGTGAAGAGACCCAGTACTTC
CVSSLSRGCEETQYF
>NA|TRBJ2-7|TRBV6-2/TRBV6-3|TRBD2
TGTGCCAGCAGTGATTCGGGACTAGCCTCCGAGCAGTACTTC
CASSDSGLASEQYF
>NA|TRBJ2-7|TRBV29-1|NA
TGCAGCGTTACAAGAGAGATCGTGACAGCCGACGAACAGTACTTC
CSVTREIVTADEQYF
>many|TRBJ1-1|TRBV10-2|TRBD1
TGCGCCAGCAGTGCCTCGACAGGGGGGGAAGCTTTCTTT
CASSASTGGEAFF
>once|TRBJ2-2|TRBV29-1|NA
TGCAGCGCCCGGCGCATAGGGGGATGGAACGCCGGGGAGCTGTTTTTT
CSARRIGGWNAGELFF
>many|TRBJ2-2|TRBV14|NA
TGTGCCAGCAGCCGTCGCCAGACTTTTAACACCGGGGAGCTGTTTTTT
CASSRRQTFNTGELFF
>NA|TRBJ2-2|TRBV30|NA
TGTGCCTGGGCCGGTTGGGGGGGGCAGACCGGGGAGCTGTTTTTT
CAWAGWGGQTGELFF
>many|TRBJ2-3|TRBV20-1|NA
TGCAGTGCTGGCAGGGGTGGAACAGATACGCAGTATTTT
CSAGRGGTDTQYF
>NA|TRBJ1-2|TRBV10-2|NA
TGCACCAGCAGTTATGACAGGAACTATGGCTACACCTTC
CTSSYDRNYGYTF
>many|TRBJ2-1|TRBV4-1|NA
TGCGCCAGCAGCCAAGTCGGAGGAGCAAATGAGCAGTTCTTC
CASSQVGGANEQFF